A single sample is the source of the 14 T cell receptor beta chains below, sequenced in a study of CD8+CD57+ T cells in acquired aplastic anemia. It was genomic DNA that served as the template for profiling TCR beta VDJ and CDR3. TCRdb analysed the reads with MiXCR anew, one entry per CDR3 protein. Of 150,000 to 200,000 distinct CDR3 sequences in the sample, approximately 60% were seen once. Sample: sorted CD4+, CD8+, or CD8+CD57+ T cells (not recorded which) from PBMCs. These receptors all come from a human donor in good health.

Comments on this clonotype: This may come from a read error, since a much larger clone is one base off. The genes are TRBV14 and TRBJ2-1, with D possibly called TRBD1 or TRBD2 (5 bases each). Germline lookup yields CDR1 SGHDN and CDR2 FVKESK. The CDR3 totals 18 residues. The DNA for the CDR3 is TGTGCCAGCAGCCAAGACGAGGGGTGGGCGGGCTCCTACGATGAGCAGTTCTTC. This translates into CASSQDEGWAGSYDEQFF.

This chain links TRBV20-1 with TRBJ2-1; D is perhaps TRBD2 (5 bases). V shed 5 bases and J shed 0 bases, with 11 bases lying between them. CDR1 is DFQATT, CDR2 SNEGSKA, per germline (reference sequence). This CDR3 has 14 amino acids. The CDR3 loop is CSARAARSYNEQFF. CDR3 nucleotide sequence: TGCAGTGCTCGAGCGGCGCGCTCCTACAATGAGCAGTTCTTC.

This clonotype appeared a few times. Here the CDR3 DNA reads TGTGCCATCAGTGAGACCGGGACTAGCGGGGGGGGAGGGACCCAGTACTTC. Encoded protein: CAISETGTSGGGGTQYF. The chain couples TRBV10-3 to TRBJ2-5, with 16 bases identical to TRBD2. The CDR3 loop spans 17 amino acids. V lost 2 bases and J lost 7; bases outside the gene matches: 7. Germline lookup yields CDR1 ENHRY and CDR2 SYGVKD.

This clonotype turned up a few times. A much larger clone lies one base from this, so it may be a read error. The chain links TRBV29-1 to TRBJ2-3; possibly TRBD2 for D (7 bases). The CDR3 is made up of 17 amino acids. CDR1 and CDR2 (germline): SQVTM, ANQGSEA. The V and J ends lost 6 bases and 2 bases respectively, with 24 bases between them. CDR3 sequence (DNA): TGCAGCGTGGATACCTGGGAGGGGGGTGTGTCCACAGATACGCAGTATTTT. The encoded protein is CSVDTWEGGVSTDTQYF.

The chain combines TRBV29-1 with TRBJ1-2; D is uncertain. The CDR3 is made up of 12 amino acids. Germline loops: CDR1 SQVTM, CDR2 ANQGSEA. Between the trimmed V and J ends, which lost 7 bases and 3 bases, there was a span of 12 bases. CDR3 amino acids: CSAEDSYYGYTF. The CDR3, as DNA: TGCAGCGCAGAGGACTCTTACTATGGCTACACCTTC.

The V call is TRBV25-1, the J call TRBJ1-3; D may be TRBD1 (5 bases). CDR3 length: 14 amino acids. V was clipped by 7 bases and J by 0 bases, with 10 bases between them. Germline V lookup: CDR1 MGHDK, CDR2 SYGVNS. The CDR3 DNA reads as TGTGCCAGCACGGGGGGGATCTCTGGAAACACCATATATTTT. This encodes CASTGGISGNTIYF.

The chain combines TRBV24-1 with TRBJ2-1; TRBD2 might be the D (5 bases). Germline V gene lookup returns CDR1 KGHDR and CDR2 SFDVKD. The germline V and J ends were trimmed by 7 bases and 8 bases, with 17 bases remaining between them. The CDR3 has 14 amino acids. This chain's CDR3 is CATRDPRGEDEQFF. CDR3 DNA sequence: TGTGCCACCAGAGACCCCCGGGGAGAGGATGAGCAGTTCTTC.

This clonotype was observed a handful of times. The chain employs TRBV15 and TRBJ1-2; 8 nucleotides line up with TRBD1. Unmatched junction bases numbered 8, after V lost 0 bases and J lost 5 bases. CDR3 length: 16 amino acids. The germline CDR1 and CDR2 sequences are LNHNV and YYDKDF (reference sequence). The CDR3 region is CATSRDAGTGRYGYTF. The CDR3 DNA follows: TGTGCCACCAGCAGAGATGCCGGGACAGGACGTTATGGCTACACCTTC.

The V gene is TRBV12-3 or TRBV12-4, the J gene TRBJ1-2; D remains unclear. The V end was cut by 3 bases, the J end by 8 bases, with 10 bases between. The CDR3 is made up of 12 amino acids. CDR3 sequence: CASSFNRGGYTF. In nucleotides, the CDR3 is TGTGCCAGCAGTTTTAACCGAGGGGGCTACACCTTC.

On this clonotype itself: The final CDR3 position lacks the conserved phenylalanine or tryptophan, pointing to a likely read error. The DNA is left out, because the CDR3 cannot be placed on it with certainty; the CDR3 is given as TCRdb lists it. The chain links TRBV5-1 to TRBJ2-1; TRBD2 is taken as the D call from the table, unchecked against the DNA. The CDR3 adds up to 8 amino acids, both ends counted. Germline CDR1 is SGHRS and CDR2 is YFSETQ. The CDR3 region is CASSLEAG.

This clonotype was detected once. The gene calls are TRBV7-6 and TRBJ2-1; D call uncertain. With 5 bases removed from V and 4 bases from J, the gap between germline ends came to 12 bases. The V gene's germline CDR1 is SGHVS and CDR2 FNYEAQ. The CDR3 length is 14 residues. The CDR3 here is CASSLYLGYNEQFF. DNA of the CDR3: TGTGCCAGCAGCCTCTATCTCGGTTACAATGAGCAGTTCTTC.

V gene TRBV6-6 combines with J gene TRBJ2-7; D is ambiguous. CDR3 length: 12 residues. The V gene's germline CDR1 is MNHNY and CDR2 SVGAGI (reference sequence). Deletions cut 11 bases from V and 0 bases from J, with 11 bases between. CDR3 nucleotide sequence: TGTGCCGTTACAGTGAGCTCCTACGAGCAGTACTTC. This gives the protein CAVTVSSYEQYF.

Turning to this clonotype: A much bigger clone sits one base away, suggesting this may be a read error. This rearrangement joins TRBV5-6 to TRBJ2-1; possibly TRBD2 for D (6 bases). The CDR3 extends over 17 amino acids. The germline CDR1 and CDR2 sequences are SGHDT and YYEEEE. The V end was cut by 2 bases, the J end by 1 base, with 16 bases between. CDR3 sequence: CASSFNLYGGSYNEQFF. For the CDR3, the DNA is TGTGCCAGCAGCTTTAATCTGTACGGGGGTTCCTACAATGAGCAGTTCTTC. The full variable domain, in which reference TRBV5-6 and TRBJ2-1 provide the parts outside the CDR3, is DAGVTQSPTHLIKTRGQQVTLRCSPKSGHDTVSWYQQALGQGPQFIFQYYEEEERQRGNFPDRFSGHQFPNYSSELNVNALLLGDSALYLCASSFNLYGGSYNEQFFGPGTRLTVL.

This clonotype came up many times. For the CDR3, the DNA is TGTGCCAGCAGTGTGGGACTTAACTCTGGAAACACCATATATTTT. Its protein product is CASSVGLNSGNTIYF. The rearrangement uses TRBV2 and TRBJ1-3; tentatively, D is TRBD1 (5 bases). Per the germline V gene, CDR1 is SNHLY and CDR2 is FYNNEI. V lost 4 bases, J lost 0 bases, and 10 bases lay in between. CDR3 length: 15 residues.